Below, 20 T cell receptor beta chains from the same sample are listed, as sequenced in a study of T cell repertoires in cytomegalovirus infection. TCRdb re-analysed the reads in MiXCR, keeping a single row per CDR3 protein. The sample includes roughly 230,000 distinct CDR3 sequences, approximately 13% of them seen just once. The source material was PBMCs. Every receptor here comes from a human donor in good health (CMV status not recorded). Some clones in this sample may be carry-over from other donors' samples.

On this clonotype: At one of its ends the junction is not consistent with the germline gene, which may arise from a read error. The CDR3 DNA reads as TGCAGCGTTGAAGACGGGGCCCGCCGGGGGGATGAGCAGTTGTTC. It is translated as CSVEDGARRGDEQLF. The V and J genes are TRBV29-1 and TRBJ2-1, with TRBD2 matching 7 bases. Germline CDR1 and CDR2: SQVTM and ANQGSEA. The CDR3 is made up of 15 amino acids.

This clonotype was seen more than once but under ten times. This rearrangement joins TRBV29-1 to TRBJ2-1; TRBD2 agrees at 10 bases. The CDR3 covers 15 residues. With V trimmed by 2 bases and J by 7 bases, 8 bases remained unmatched. CDR1 and CDR2 from the germline V gene are SQVTM and ANQGSEA. The CDR3 here is CSVERASGGRNEQFF. In DNA, the CDR3 is TGCAGCGTTGAAAGGGCTAGCGGGGGCCGTAATGAGCAGTTCTTC.

This clonotype was recorded at least ten times. The chain couples TRBV12-5 to TRBJ2-2; no reliable D call. This CDR3 has 12 amino acids. The germline V and J ends were trimmed by 2 bases and 7 bases, with 5 bases remaining between them. Germline-derived CDR1 and CDR2 are LGHNT and FRNRAP. The DNA for the CDR3 is TGTGCTAGTGGTTTGAACCTCGGGGAGCTGTTTTTT. Encoded protein: CASGLNLGELFF.

Only a few counts were recorded for this clonotype. This chain links TRBV29-1 with TRBJ2-5, with TRBD1 as a possible D gene (6 bases). The CDR3 length is 13 residues. Germline lookup yields CDR1 SQVTM and CDR2 ANQGSEA. The V end lost 1 base, the J end lost 5 bases, and 11 bases lay between the germline ends. The CDR3 loop is CSVEAGGGETQYF. CDR3 bases: TGCAGCGTTGAAGCTGGGGGCGGGGAGACCCAGTACTTC. Full variable domain (missing parts from reference TRBV29-1 and TRBJ2-5): SAVISQKPSRDICQRGTSLTIQCQVDSQVTMMFWYRQQPGQSLTLIATANQGSEATYESGFVIDKFPISRPNLTFSTLTVSNMSPEDSSIYLCSVEAGGGETQYFGPGTRLLVL.

This clonotype has ten or more counts. This sequence joins TRBV5-6 and TRBJ2-5; TRBD1 matches at 9 bases. Trimming removed 4 bases from V and 4 bases from J; junction bases left unmatched: 11. This CDR3 is 16 amino acids long. Germline CDR1 is SGHDT and CDR2 is YYEEEE. CDR3 in DNA: TGTGCCAGCAGCCGATTGAGGGACAGGGAGGGAGAGACCCAGTACTTC. Its protein product is CASSRLRDREGETQYF.

This clonotype was seen many times. The junction departs from the called germline gene at one end, perhaps through a read error. The V call is TRBV5-1, the J call TRBJ1-1; weak D call: TRBD1 (5 bases). The CDR3 extends over 14 amino acids. Germline values: CDR1 SGHRS, CDR2 YFSETQ. As DNA, the CDR3 is TGTGCCAGCAGCTTAGAGGGAGGGGTAACTGAAGCTTTCTTT. Translating it yields CASSLEGGVTEAFF.

The chain is built from TRBV7-3 and TRBJ1-1; tentatively, D is TRBD1 (5 bases). Deletions cut 5 bases from V and 2 bases from J, with 12 bases between. There are 14 residues in the CDR3. Germline lookup yields CDR1 SGHTA and CDR2 FQGTGA. CDR3 coding DNA: TGTGCCAGCAGCGCCTCGGGGGTTAACACTGAAGCTTTCTTT. This gives the protein CASSASGVNTEAFF.

This clonotype was observed at least ten times. V gene TRBV19 combines with J gene TRBJ2-3, with 11 bases matching TRBD2. From germline, CDR1 is LNHDA and CDR2 SQIVND (reference sequence). This CDR3 is built from 16 residues. Germline trimming cut 4 bases from V and 5 bases from J; bases unmatched to any gene: 8. CDR3 sequence: CASSTVAGGFRDTQYF. The CDR3 DNA reads as TGTGCCAGTAGTACGGTAGCGGGAGGGTTCAGAGATACGCAGTATTTT.

This clonotype was counted between two and nine times. V gene TRBV10-3 combines with J gene TRBJ1-2; 7 positions match TRBD1. This CDR3 has 14 residues. Germline V gives CDR1 ENHRY, CDR2 SYGVKD. V lost 3 bases to trimming and J lost 4 bases; unmatched junction nucleotides: 5. The CDR3 protein is CAISEGGLSYGYTF. The CDR3 DNA sequence: TGTGCCATCAGTGAAGGGGGCTTAAGCTATGGCTACACCTTC.

This clonotype was counted only a few times. The chain carries TRBV25-1 and TRBJ2-3; TRBD1 matches 9 bases. The CDR3 extends over 14 amino acids. V trimming: 6 bases; J trimming: 1 base; junction bases outside the gene matches: 2. Germline V lookup: CDR1 MGHDK, CDR2 SYGVNS. CDR3 residues: CASRRTGGTDTQYF. The CDR3 bases are TGTGCCAGCAGGCGGACAGGGGGCACAGATACGCAGTATTTT.

The J gene is TRBJ2-1, the V gene TRBV7-3; 8 nucleotides agree with TRBD2. V trimming: 4 bases; J trimming: 6 bases; junction bases outside the gene matches: 5. This CDR3 is built from 14 residues. Germline assignment: CDR1 SGHTA and CDR2 FQGTGA. The CDR3 is CASSSSGTSNEQFF. Here the CDR3 DNA reads TGTGCCAGCAGCTCAAGCGGGACTAGCAATGAGCAGTTCTTC.

This clonotype showed up just a few times. V is TRBV24-1 and J is TRBJ2-7; TRBD1 or TRBD2 may be the D gene (6 bases each). V lost 9 bases, J lost 2 bases, and 13 bases lay in between. The germline V gene has CDR1 KGHDR and CDR2 SFDVKD. CDR3 length: 13 residues. CDR3 loop: CATRGDTTYEQYF. DNA for the CDR3: TGTGCCACCCGCGGGGACACGACCTACGAGCAGTACTTC.

This clonotype was recorded many times. The chain uses TRBV7-9 and TRBJ2-7, with 11 bases fitting TRBD2. Germline V CDR1 and CDR2: SEHNR, FQNEAQ (reference sequence). Losses at the gene ends were 5 bases for V and 5 bases for J; bases not matched to a gene: 2. There are 13 residues in the CDR3. The DNA for the CDR3 is TGTGCCAGCAGCCGGACTAGCGGGCACGAGCAGTACTTC. Amino acid sequence: CASSRTSGHEQYF.

The table lists this clonotype with many counts. This sequence joins TRBV7-3 and TRBJ2-7; possibly TRBD1 or TRBD2 for D (5 bases each). This CDR3 comprises 11 residues. Trimming removed 10 bases at V and 5 bases at J, with 12 bases between. Germline V CDR1 and CDR2: SGHTA, FQGTGA. As DNA, the CDR3 is TGTGCCAAGGGACGGCAGGACGAGCAGTACTTC. Translation: CAKGRQDEQYF.

The table lists this clonotype with many counts. The V call is TRBV7-2, the J call TRBJ1-1; D is unresolved. The ends were cut back, 5 bases at V and 2 bases at J, with 9 bases in the middle. Germline V CDR1 and CDR2: SGHTA, FQGNSA. CDR3 size: 13 residues. The CDR3 loop reads CASSQSRNTEAFF. For the CDR3, the DNA is TGTGCCAGCAGCCAGAGCAGAAACACTGAAGCTTTCTTT.

The table lists this clonotype with many counts. This chain uses TRBV12-3 or TRBV12-4 with TRBJ1-2; 7 bases line up with TRBD1. With 5 bases clipped from V and 6 bases from J, the junction kept 12 bases outside the gene matches. CDR3 size: 15 residues. In DNA, the CDR3 is TGTGCCAGCAGTCCAGAAGGGGGCAGGGGGGATGGCTACACCTTC. This gives the protein CASSPEGGRGDGYTF.

In the case of this clonotype: A much larger clone differs by one base, so this may be a read error. This chain connects TRBV5-4 to TRBJ1-1; D may be TRBD1 (5 bases). The CDR3 extends over 16 amino acids. Germline lookup yields CDR1 SGHNT and CDR2 YYREEE (reference sequence). Between the trimmed V and J ends, which lost 4 bases and 0 bases, there was a span of 16 bases. The CDR3 nucleotides read TGTGCCAGCAGCCCGGGACGTACCACGGTGAACACTGAAGCTTTCTTT. This gives the protein CASSPGRTTVNTEAFF.

This clonotype was found a few times. The chain has TRBV29-1 and TRBJ1-1; D perhaps matches TRBD1 (5 bases). The V gene's germline CDR1 is SQVTM and CDR2 ANQGSEA. This CDR3 is built from 12 residues. Trimming took off 6 bases at V and 1 base at J, with 9 bases between the two ends. The CDR3 sequence: CSVRQQNTEAFF. Here the CDR3 DNA reads TGCAGCGTCCGACAGCAGAACACTGAAGCTTTCTTT. Filled out from reference TRBV29-1 and TRBJ1-1, the complete variable domain reads SAVISQKPSRDICQRGTSLTIQCQVDSQVTMMFWYRQQPGQSLTLIATANQGSEATYESGFVIDKFPISRPNLTFSTLTVSNMSPEDSSIYLCSVRQQNTEAFFGQGTRLTVV.

This clonotype was detected a few times. V is TRBV28 and J is TRBJ2-7; the match to TRBD2 covers 9 bases. The CDR3 loop spans 16 amino acids. After removal of 6 bases from V and 3 bases from J, the junction contained 12 bases not matched to a gene. Germline lookup yields CDR1 MDHEN and CDR2 SYDVKM. The CDR3 coding sequence is TGTGCCAGCAGCACCCGACTAGCGGAGCCTATCTACGAGCAGTACTTC. This encodes CASSTRLAEPIYEQYF.

In its sample, this clonotype was seen many times. The chain joins TRBV7-2 to TRBJ1-4; D is unclear. Germline V gene lookup returns CDR1 SGHTA and CDR2 FQGNSA. Trimming shortened V by 2 bases and J by 11 bases, and 15 bases separated the two germline ends. The CDR3 runs to 14 residues. In DNA, the CDR3 is TGTGCCAGCAGCTTAAGGTGGCCTGAGTCTAAACTGTTTTTT. This encodes CASSLRWPESKLFF.